This T cell receptor (beta chain) was identified during a study of T cell responses to AZD1222 COVID-19 vaccine (dated by TCRdb to the early 2020s). Describing the broader study: AZD1222 recipients with second doses at about 4 weeks or about 12 weeks were pooled, because spike-specific TCR depth and breadth did not differ between schedules. Enrollment into the trials was organized by age into subgroups of 18-55, 56-69 and 70-plus years, and those subgroups contained about 150, 27 and 61 TCR-sequenced participants, respectively. A total of 233 trial participants underwent TCR sequencing, of whom about 210 received two doses of AZD1222 and about 25 received two doses of the MenACWY control vaccine.

The sample's time point label, in plain terms: baseline before first vaccination. Vaccinee samples were obtained from the UK trials COV001 and COV002, which included a single-blind randomized controlled phase 2/3 trial of AZD1222 (ChAdOx1 nCoV-19) in healthy adults. For TCRbeta chain sequencing, PBMC samples from trial participants were taken at day 0 and at day 28 after the second dose. For this clone: What this receptor recognizes is not known. Base qualities are not provided; no much larger clone lies one nucleotide away.

The research as a whole found: Epitopes outside the regions mutated in the B.1.351 and B.1.1.7 variants were reportedly recognized by nearly half of the unique spike-specific TCRs. In the small 56-69-year group, the increase in depth fell short of significance, most likely because of low power. Because no day 14 peak-response samples were available, the repertoires could be characterized only after the peak T cell response. Conclusions about previously exposed vaccinees are limited because only five or six AZD1222 recipients were SARS-CoV-2 seropositive at baseline. Participants were mostly white British and included more females than males, and it was suggested by the authors that clonal diversity may have been underestimated. CD4 TCRs associated with the vaccine covered the entire spike protein, and the dominant responses were in regions 160-218 and 743-854. A significant rise in spike-specific TCR breadth and depth was observed after two AZD1222 doses relative to day 0 and relative to MenACWY recipients.

Relative to germline, V is missing 2 bases and J is missing 6 bases, with 8 bases of the junction outside any gene match. CDR1 and CDR2 are drawn from the germline V gene (reference sequence): MNHEY, SMNVEV. From cysteine to phenylalanine, the CDR3 is 15 amino acids long. Solely the CDR3 DNA is kept, with 45 bases framed from the first base. The CDR3 regions of human TCRbeta chains were analyzed by immunosequencing. Per the source publication's procedure: Repertoire TCRs were checked for matches against a reference library of SARS-CoV-2-specific TCRs that had been generated using the MIRA antigen-specificity platform. Breadth meant the fraction of unique TCRs that were SARS-CoV-2-associated, whereas depth meant the fraction of total T cells that were SARS-CoV-2-associated. Using the MIRA data, each spike-specific TCR was assigned both to the spike region to which the TCR was reactive and to a CD4 or CD8 class. Log10-transformed breadth and depth values were compared by one-way ANOVA with Sidak's multiple comparisons tests. TCRdb stores this immuneACCESS table with in-frame sequences only. Part of the clones is absent; in the studies checked, under half of the shortfall reflects unresolved V genes, and no reason is known for the rest. That table furnishes V, J and clone size, whereas the DNA furnished D and trimming. This sample has around 110,000 clones in its table, and about 80% of those were observed once. Roughly 9.5% of the sample is taken by the ten largest.

The material sequenced was peripheral blood, taken on day 0 of AZD1222 vaccination. This receptor was taken from an adult in good health. Rearrangement joined TRBV27 to TRBJ2-7; the central 9 bases match TRBD1. This receptor has the CDR3 CASSLVQGAPLEQYF. The nucleotides read TGTGCCAGCAGTTTAGTACAGGGGGCCCCCCTCGAGCAGTACTTC.